This T cell receptor beta chain was retrieved from a study of early T cells in non-severe SARS-CoV-2 infection. Study summary: RNA in bulk from unsorted whole blood was sequenced, and chains were unpaired. Findings of the study overall: Matching against VDJdb likely underestimated virus-specific expansions, favoring anti-spike CD8.

In its sample, this clonotype was seen many times. What it binds is unknown. Individual cDNA molecules were tagged with unique molecular identifiers, the study reported. TCRdb reanalysed the 5' RACE reads using MiXCR and keeps one entry per CDR3 protein. The profile shows around 49,000 distinct CDR3 sequences, roughly 11% of them singletons. This CDR3 spans 16 amino acids. Deletions cut 3 bases from V and 1 base from J, with 17 bases between. CDR1 and CDR2 (germline): GTSNPN, SVGIG (reference sequence). This clonotype originated in an adult who was a healthcare worker with PCR-confirmed SARS-CoV-2 infection or an uninfected control (not recorded which). Source material: whole blood. The chain recombines TRBV30 with TRBJ2-3, with D perhaps matching TRBD2 (5 bases). The DNA for the CDR3 is TGTGCCTGGAGCGCGAGGGTTTTGACGGGCACAGATACGCAGTATTTT. Its protein is CAWSARVLTGTDTQYF.